The 14 T cell receptor beta chains given below trace back to one sample, sequenced in a study of PD-1 blockade in classical Hodgkin lymphoma. Method: immunoSEQ multiplex PCR; TCRdb's copy keeps in-frame clones and lacks some. Of roughly 32,000 clones listed, 65% to 90% are singletons. Each of the patients experienced relapse following autologous stem cell transplantation, and their brentuximab vedotin exposure differed. Sequencing was performed on peripheral blood mononuclear cells (PBMCs), taken at baseline. These receptors came from a human donor with classical Hodgkin lymphoma.

This rearrangement joins TRBV7-2 to TRBJ2-3, with D uncertain. This CDR3 comprises 14 residues. The V end was cut by 1 base, the J end by 0 bases, with 5 bases between. Germline V CDR1 and CDR2: SGHTA, FQGNSA. CDR3 protein: CASSLGSSTDTQYF. Here the CDR3 DNA reads TGTGCCAGCAGCTTAGGATCGAGCACAGATACGCAGTATTTT.

The chain employs TRBV25-1 and TRBJ1-5, with unresolved D. The CDR3 sequence is 14 residues long. Germline V gene data show CDR1 as MGHDK and CDR2 as SYGVNS. Deletions cut 3 bases from V and 7 bases from J, with 13 bases between. The CDR3: CASSDGYEGQPQHF. In DNA form, the CDR3 reads TGTGCCAGCAGTGACGGATACGAGGGCCAGCCCCAGCATTTT.

The V and J genes are TRBV5-5 and TRBJ2-3, with TRBD1 matching over 7 bases. The V gene end was trimmed by 0 bases and the J gene end by 4 bases; junction bases not matched to a gene: 5. The CDR3 totals 15 residues. CDR1 and CDR2 from the germline V gene are SGHKS and YYEKEE (reference sequence). Here the CDR3 DNA reads TGTGCCAGCAGCTTGGTAGGGGGCCTGGCAGATACGCAGTATTTT. Amino acids: CASSLVGGLADTQYF.

In the case of this clone: At the DNA level, this CDR3 is encoded by other sequences in the same sample as well. This chain uses TRBV5-1 with TRBJ1-2; 8 bases are shared with TRBD1. V was clipped by 2 bases and J by 6 bases; unmatched bases: 3. CDR1 SGHRS and CDR2 YFSETQ come from the germline V gene. This CDR3 contains 13 residues. The CDR3 spells CASSFGQGDGYTF. The CDR3, as DNA: TGCGCCAGCAGCTTCGGACAGGGAGATGGCTACACCTTC.

The chain has TRBV6-5 and TRBJ2-7, with D perhaps TRBD2 (5 bases). In germline, CDR1 is MNHEY, CDR2 SVGAGI. Between the trimmed V and J ends, which lost 6 bases and 1 base, there was a span of 10 bases. CDR3 length: 13 amino acids. The CDR3, as DNA: TGTGCCAGCAGGGGAGACAAGTCCTACGAGCAGTACTTC. Translation: CASRGDKSYEQYF.

The rearrangement joins TRBV7-2 to TRBJ2-3; D is undetermined. CDR1 SGHTA and CDR2 FQGNSA come from the germline V gene. Trimming stripped 2 bases from V and 3 bases from J, with 6 bases between. This CDR3 has 13 residues. The CDR3 protein is CASSLMGTDTQYF. CDR3 DNA: TGTGCCAGCAGCTTAATGGGTACAGATACGCAGTATTTT.

This chain connects TRBV19 to TRBJ1-4; D not resolved. Trimming took off 9 bases at V and 0 bases at J, with 11 bases between the two ends. The length of the CDR3 is 14 residues. Germline V gives CDR1 LNHDA, CDR2 SQIVND (reference sequence). CDR3 sequence reads: CASWPGSTNEKLFF. CDR3 DNA sequence: TGTGCCAGCTGGCCCGGGTCAACTAATGAAAAACTGTTTTTT.

This rearrangement joins TRBV2 to TRBJ1-1; D is ambiguous. This CDR3 is 13 amino acids long. Germline-derived CDR1 and CDR2 are SNHLY and FYNNEI. V lost 2 bases, J lost 1 base, and 5 bases lay in between. CDR3 nucleotides: TGTGCCAGCAGTGAAATACGGAACACTGAAGCTTTCTTT. The encoded protein is CASSEIRNTEAFF.

This clone was recorded a few times. The V and J genes are TRBV18 and TRBJ1-1, with unresolved D. This CDR3 contains 16 residues. The V gene lost 3 bases and the J gene lost 0 bases, with 14 bases spanning the gap. The germline CDR1 and CDR2 sequences are KGHSH and LQKENI. The CDR3 protein is CASSPFRTGMNTEAFF. In DNA, the CDR3 is TGTGCCAGCTCACCTTTTAGGACGGGAATGAACACTGAAGCTTTCTTT.

Comment on this clone: The junction does not match germline at one end; this may be a read error. The genes are TRBV5-1 and TRBJ1-2; TRBD1 might be the D (6 bases). In germline, CDR1 is SGHRS, CDR2 YFSETQ. The CDR3 extends over 11 amino acids. CDR3 region: CASSQNRDTTW. The CDR3 nucleotides are TGCGCCAGCAGCCAGAACCGGGACACCACTTGG.

The CDR3 reads CASSEGTSGATDTQYF. CDR3 DNA sequence: TGCGCCAGCAGCGAAGGGACTAGCGGGGCCACAGATACGCAGTATTTT. The chain joins TRBV5-1 to TRBJ2-3; the match to TRBD2 covers 13 bases. From germline, CDR1 is SGHRS and CDR2 YFSETQ. With V trimmed by 4 bases and J by 2 bases, 4 bases remained unmatched. The CDR3 extends over 16 amino acids.

V and J are TRBV7-9 and TRBJ2-1; D unresolved. This CDR3 contains 15 residues. Deletions cut 2 bases from V and 4 bases from J, with 12 bases between. The germline V gene has CDR1 SEHNR and CDR2 FQNEAQ (reference sequence). CDR3 sequence reads: CASSLRGSTYNEQFF. The CDR3 nucleotides read TGTGCCAGCAGCTTAAGAGGCTCGACTTACAATGAGCAGTTCTTC. Drawing the rest from reference TRBV7-9 and TRBJ2-1, the complete variable domain is DTGVSQNPRHKITKRGQNVTFRCDPISEHNRLYWYRQTLGQGPEFLTYFQNEAQLEKSRLLSDRFSAERPKGSFSTLEIQRTEQGDSAMYLCASSLRGSTYNEQFFGPGTRLTVL.

This clone appeared a single time. The J gene is TRBJ2-7, the V gene TRBV6-5, with D hard to call. CDR3 size: 15 residues. CDR1 and CDR2 from the germline V gene are MNHEY and SVGAGI. The V and J ends lost 0 bases and 2 bases respectively, with 11 bases between them. The CDR3 loop reads CASSYSNTLTYEQYF. For the CDR3, the DNA is TGTGCCAGCAGTTACTCGAACACACTAACCTACGAGCAGTACTTC.

This chain connects TRBV7-2 to TRBJ2-5; 7 bases match TRBD2. Germline values: CDR1 SGHTA, CDR2 FQGNSA. CDR3 length: 15 residues. With V trimmed by 1 base and J by 5 bases, 7 bases remained unmatched. CDR3 in amino acids: CASSLGMGGEETQYF. The CDR3 DNA follows: TGTGCCAGCAGCTTAGGAATGGGGGGGGAGGAGACCCAGTACTTC.